The 29 T cell receptor beta chains listed next were all sequenced from one sample in a study of siplizumab effects on memory and regulatory T cells. The assay was immunoSEQ multiplex PCR, and TCRdb's table has in-frame clones only and misses some. Among 100,000 to 120,000 clones listed, about nine tenths were seen once. The sample consisted of CD4+ T cells sorted from blood. These TCRs come from a human donor in good health.

The chain joins TRBV5-1 to TRBJ1-2, with a tentative D call TRBD1 (6 bases). V gave up 0 bases and J gave up 4 bases, with 10 bases separating them. This CDR3 spans 14 amino acids. Germline CDR1 is SGHRS and CDR2 is YFSETQ. The CDR3 DNA reads as TGCGCCAGCAGCTTGGCAGGGGAAGGCTATGGCTACACCTTC. Protein: CASSLAGEGYGYTF.

This clone was recorded only once. The gene calls are TRBV10-3 and TRBJ1-2; TRBD1 aligns across 7 bases. In germline, CDR1 is ENHRY, CDR2 SYGVKD. Trimming took 6 bases from V and 4 from J; bases not matched to a gene: 5. This CDR3 has 13 residues. The CDR3 spells CAIRPRDSYGYTF. CDR3 DNA: TGTGCCATCAGGCCCCGGGACAGCTATGGCTACACCTTC.

The chain links TRBV5-1 to TRBJ2-1; 8 bases align to TRBD2. This CDR3 is built from 16 residues. The germline V gene encodes CDR1 SGHRS and CDR2 YFSETQ. J lost 8 bases, V lost 0 bases, and 10 bases had no gene match. In nucleotides, the CDR3 is TGCGCCAGCAGCTTGGGTGGGAGCGGGAGATGGGATGAGCAGTTCTTC. This sequence encodes CASSLGGSGRWDEQFF.

The V call is TRBV6-5, the J call TRBJ2-3, with a tentative D call TRBD2 (5 bases). CDR3 length: 14 residues. Trimming removed 0 bases from V and 1 base from J, with 5 bases in between. Germline-derived CDR1 and CDR2 are MNHEY and SVGAGI. The CDR3 DNA reads as TGTGCCAGCAGTTACTCGAGGGGCACAGATACGCAGTATTTT. It encodes CASSYSRGTDTQYF.

The V and J genes are TRBV6-5 and TRBJ2-7; 7 nucleotides agree with TRBD1. V shed 5 bases, J shed 3 bases, and the junction held 7 bases outside the gene matches. The CDR3 sequence is 14 residues long. CDR1 and CDR2 from the germline V gene are MNHEY and SVGAGI. The CDR3 DNA sequence: TGTGCCAGCAGTCGACTGGGGACAGTCTACGAGCAGTACTTC. This sequence encodes CASSRLGTVYEQYF.

The CDR3 is CASSLNPLTGGTEAFF. In DNA, the CDR3 is TGTGCCAGCAGCTTAAACCCGTTGACGGGGGGAACTGAAGCTTTCTTT. V is TRBV7-3 and J is TRBJ1-1, with a tentative D call TRBD1 (5 bases). Trimming shortened V by 1 base and J by 5 bases, and 17 bases separated the two germline ends. The CDR3 totals 16 residues. From germline, CDR1 is SGHTA and CDR2 FQGTGA.

The chain combines TRBV6-5 with TRBJ2-2; TRBD1 agrees at 9 bases. The length of the CDR3 is 15 residues. V was clipped by 6 bases and J by 6 bases; unmatched bases: 8. Germline CDR1 is MNHEY and CDR2 is SVGAGI. The CDR3 bases are TGTGCCAGCAGGCTGGACAGGGGTATTCCCGGGGAGCTGTTTTTT. This translates into CASRLDRGIPGELFF.

This chain uses TRBV19 with TRBJ2-6; TRBD1 matches 8 bases. Germline CDR1 is LNHDA and CDR2 is SQIVND (reference sequence). This CDR3 has 14 amino acids. Trimming took 10 bases from V and 0 from J; bases not matched to a gene: 2. CDR3 sequence (DNA): TGTGCCACGGGACAGGACTCTGGGGCCAACGTCCTGACTTTC. Its translation is CATGQDSGANVLTF.

The chain recombines TRBV6-1 with TRBJ2-5; 8 bases match TRBD2. V shed 1 base, J shed 4 bases, and the junction held 5 bases outside the gene matches. The CDR3 runs 15 residues. Germline V lookup: CDR1 MNHNS, CDR2 SASEGT. The CDR3 is CASSEGGGPGETQYF. CDR3 in DNA: TGTGCCAGCAGTGAAGGCGGGGGGCCTGGAGAGACCCAGTACTTC.

The V gene is TRBV5-1, the J gene TRBJ2-3, with 7 bases lining up with TRBD1. V trimming: 3 bases; J trimming: 6 bases; junction bases outside the gene matches: 10. In germline, CDR1 is SGHRS, CDR2 YFSETQ. The CDR3 contains 15 residues. The CDR3: CASSWRQGATDTQYF. CDR3 bases: TGCGCCAGCAGCTGGAGACAGGGAGCTACGGATACGCAGTATTTT.

The chain couples TRBV19 to TRBJ1-4; D unresolved. Deletions cut 5 bases from V and 3 bases from J, with 10 bases between. Germline CDR1 reads LNHDA; CDR2 reads SQIVND (reference sequence). The CDR3 has 14 residues. For the CDR3, the DNA is TGTGCCAGTAGTCCCCAGACGTCTAATGAAAAACTGTTTTTT. This gives the protein CASSPQTSNEKLFF.

This chain links TRBV6-5 with TRBJ1-4, with a possible D match to TRBD1 (5 bases). Deletions cut 6 bases from V and 8 bases from J, with 16 bases between. Germline V gene data show CDR1 as MNHEY and CDR2 as SVGAGI. The CDR3 contains 14 residues. CDR3 in amino acids: CASRPGTSTEKLFF. The CDR3 DNA reads as TGTGCCAGCAGACCGGGGACGTCTACGGAAAAACTGTTTTTT.

Comments on this clone: Germline and junction disagree at one end, which may indicate a read error. V usage is TRBV2 and J usage is TRBJ2-3; 9 positions agree with TRBD1. CDR1 and CDR2 (germline): SNHLY, FYNNEI. The CDR3 spans 15 residues. The CDR3 protein is CAGRAGTGFTDTQYF. CDR3 in DNA: TGTGCCGGCAGGGCCGGGACAGGGTTCACAGATACGCAGTATTTT.

The CDR3 bases are TGCGCCAGCAGCTACCCGTCGAGGGCCGACTCTGGAAACACCATATATTTT. Protein: CASSYPSRADSGNTIYF. The chain uses TRBV10-2 and TRBJ1-3, with D hard to call. Trimming left V 6 bases short and J 0 bases short, with 18 bases between. Germline lookup yields CDR1 WSHSY and CDR2 SAAADI. This CDR3 comprises 17 residues.

V gene TRBV5-1 combines with J gene TRBJ2-7, with TRBD2 identical over 8 bases. There are 14 residues in the CDR3. V lost 4 bases to trimming and J lost 4 bases; unmatched junction nucleotides: 7. The germline gives CDR1 SGHRS, CDR2 YFSETQ. In DNA form, the CDR3 reads TGCGCCAGCAGCGTTAGCGGGATCCCTTACGAGCAGTACTTC. It translates to CASSVSGIPYEQYF.

The chain is built from TRBV5-1 and TRBJ1-3; D not resolved. The CDR3 covers 14 residues. Per germline, CDR1 SGHRS and CDR2 YFSETQ. V lost 0 bases to trimming and J lost 2 bases, with 6 bases between them. This CDR3 is CASSLDGTGNTIYF. CDR3 sequence (DNA): TGCGCCAGCAGCTTGGACGGCACTGGAAACACCATATATTTT.

This clone is labeled as medium-sized (0.01 to 0.1%). This rearrangement joins TRBV7-2 to TRBJ2-2; the D is unclear. The CDR3 consists of 15 residues. Trimming left V 1 base short and J 4 bases short, with 10 bases between. Germline CDR1 is SGHTA and CDR2 is FQGNSA. The CDR3 region is CASSLVRQFTGELFF. The CDR3 DNA reads as TGTGCCAGCAGCTTAGTAAGGCAATTCACCGGGGAGCTGTTTTTT. Based on the CDR3 plus reference TRBV7-2 and TRBJ2-2, the full variable domain is GAGVSQSPSNKVTEKGKDVELRCDPISGHTALYWYRQSLGQGLEFLIYFQGNSAPDKSGLPSDRFSAERTGGSVSTLTIQRTQQEDSAVYLCASSLVRQFTGELFFGEGSRLTVL.

The V gene is TRBV2, the J gene TRBJ2-3; D unresolved. V lost 3 bases, J lost 9 bases, and 16 bases lay in between. Germline CDR1 SNHLY, CDR2 FYNNEI. CDR3 length: 14 amino acids. Here the CDR3 reads CASSESKGPKTQYF. The DNA of the CDR3 is TGTGCCAGCAGTGAGAGTAAGGGCCCGAAGACGCAGTATTTT.

The chain employs TRBV18 and TRBJ2-2; D may match TRBD1 or TRBD2 (5 bases each). CDR1 KGHSH and CDR2 LQKENI come from the germline V gene. This CDR3 is 17 amino acids long. V was cut by 0 bases and J by 7 bases, with 18 bases left in between. The CDR3 DNA sequence: TGTGCCAGCTCACCACCGGGAGCGGCCCCGCAGGGCGGGGAGCTGTTTTTT. Translated, it gives CASSPPGAAPQGGELFF.

This chain links TRBV25-1 with TRBJ1-5; D call uncertain. This CDR3 is built from 14 residues. Trimming removed 0 bases from V and 2 bases from J, with 5 bases in between. Germline V CDR1 and CDR2: MGHDK, SYGVNS. In DNA form, the CDR3 reads TGTGCCAGCAGTGAATATGGGGGCAATCAGCCCCAGCATTTT. Its protein product is CASSEYGGNQPQHF.

This rearrangement joins TRBV27 to TRBJ2-5; the D gene is possibly TRBD1 (5 bases). From germline, CDR1 is MNHEY and CDR2 SMNVEV (reference sequence). V was trimmed by 5 bases and J by 5 bases, leaving 9 bases between them. The CDR3 has 12 amino acids. This CDR3 reads CASSNSGETQYF. CDR3 DNA: TGTGCCAGCAGTAACTCAGGGGAGACCCAGTACTTC.

The J gene is TRBJ1-2, the V gene TRBV5-1; D remains ambiguous. With 0 bases removed from V and 4 bases from J, the gap between germline ends came to 13 bases. Germline lookup yields CDR1 SGHRS and CDR2 YFSETQ. The CDR3 consists of 15 residues. The CDR3, as DNA: TGCGCCAGCAGCTTGGCCCAACAGAGTCCCTATGGCTACACCTTC. It codes for CASSLAQQSPYGYTF.

The chain is built from TRBV7-2 and TRBJ2-5; 7 bases align to TRBD2. The V gene's germline CDR1 is SGHTA and CDR2 FQGNSA. J was trimmed by 2 bases and V by 5 bases; bases with no gene match: 17. The CDR3 contains 18 residues. The CDR3 DNA sequence: TGTGCCAGCAGCCCACACCGACGGAGACTAGCCGTGCAAGAGACCCAGTACTTC. This encodes CASSPHRRRLAVQETQYF. Looking up the rest from reference TRBV7-2 and TRBJ2-5 gives the full variable domain: GAGVSQSPSNKVTEKGKDVELRCDPISGHTALYWYRQSLGQGLEFLIYFQGNSAPDKSGLPSDRFSAERTGGSVSTLTIQRTQQEDSAVYLCASSPHRRRLAVQETQYFGPGTRLLVL.

The chain joins TRBV5-1 to TRBJ1-1, with D possibly matching TRBD1 (5 bases). From germline, CDR1 is SGHRS and CDR2 YFSETQ. The CDR3 runs to 15 residues. Trimming left V 4 bases short and J 1 base short, with 14 bases between. CDR3 in DNA: TGCGCCAGCAGCACCTATTCTACAGGGAACACTGAAGCTTTCTTT. This encodes CASSTYSTGNTEAFF.

The gene calls are TRBV6-1 and TRBJ2-1; D is unclear. CDR1 and CDR2 (germline): MNHNS, SASEGT. With 6 bases removed from V and 10 bases from J, the gap between germline ends came to 7 bases. The CDR3 consists of 10 residues. This CDR3 reads CASRGFEQFF. DNA for the CDR3: TGTGCCAGCAGGGGTTTCGAGCAGTTCTTC.

CDR3 region: CASSLVSREQFF. The DNA of the CDR3 is TGTGCCAGCAGCTTAGTCTCGCGGGAGCAGTTCTTC. The rearrangement links TRBV11-2 to TRBJ2-1; D is undetermined. Germline V gene data show CDR1 as SGHAT and CDR2 as FQNNGV. Deletions cut 1 base from V and 10 bases from J, with 8 bases between. The CDR3 has 12 residues.

About this clone: Other nucleotide sequences in the sample specify the same CDR3. The chain combines TRBV9 with TRBJ1-2, with 8 bases matching TRBD1. V shed 0 bases and J 4 bases; nucleotides not matched to a gene: 8. CDR3 size: 16 residues. Germline CDR1 SGDLS, CDR2 YYNGEE. This CDR3 reads CASSVGGQGAGYGYTF. DNA for the CDR3: TGTGCCAGCAGCGTAGGGGGGCAGGGGGCCGGCTATGGCTACACCTTC.

The rearrangement links TRBV5-4 to TRBJ1-3; D call uncertain. The germline V gene has CDR1 SGHNT and CDR2 YYREEE (reference sequence). V dropped 0 bases and J dropped 0 bases, with 4 bases sitting between them. This CDR3 spans 14 amino acids. The CDR3 coding sequence is TGTGCCAGCAGCTTGGATAACTCTGGAAACACCATATATTTT. Protein product: CASSLDNSGNTIYF.

This clone was seen a few times. V is TRBV28 and J is TRBJ2-7; 8 bases map to TRBD1. Per the germline V gene, CDR1 is MDHEN and CDR2 is SYDVKM. J was trimmed by 4 bases and V by 4 bases; bases with no gene match: 12. The CDR3 runs to 16 residues. The CDR3 DNA sequence: TGTGCCAGCAGTTCCACAGGACAGGGTTCTGGGTACGAGCAGTACTTC. Protein product: CASSSTGQGSGYEQYF.